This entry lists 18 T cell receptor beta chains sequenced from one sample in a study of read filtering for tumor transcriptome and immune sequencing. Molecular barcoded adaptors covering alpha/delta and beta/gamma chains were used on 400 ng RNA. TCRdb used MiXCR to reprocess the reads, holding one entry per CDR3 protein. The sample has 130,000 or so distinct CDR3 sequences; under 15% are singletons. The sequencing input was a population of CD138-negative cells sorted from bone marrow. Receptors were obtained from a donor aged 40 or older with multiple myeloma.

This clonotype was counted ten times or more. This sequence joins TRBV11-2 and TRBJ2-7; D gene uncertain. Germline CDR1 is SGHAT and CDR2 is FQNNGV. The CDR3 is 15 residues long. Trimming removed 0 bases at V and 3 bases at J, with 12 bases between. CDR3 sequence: CASSLDGQEYYEQYF. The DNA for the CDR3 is TGTGCCAGCAGCTTAGATGGGCAGGAATACTACGAGCAGTACTTC.

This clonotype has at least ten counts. The CDR3 DNA is TGTGCCAGTACCCCCGAAAGGCGCAATGAGCAGTTCTTC. Encoded protein: CASTPERRNEQFF. This rearrangement joins TRBV19 to TRBJ2-1; the D is unclear. V was shortened by 7 bases and J by 6 bases, with 13 bases between the two germline ends. From germline, CDR1 is LNHDA and CDR2 SQIVND (reference sequence). The CDR3 is made up of 13 amino acids.

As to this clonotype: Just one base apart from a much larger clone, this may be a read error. The CDR3 DNA is TGTGCCAGCAGCCTTGGGACAGGCATAGATACGCAGTATTTT. Protein: CASSLGTGIDTQYF. The chain couples TRBV7-3 to TRBJ2-3; 8 bases fit TRBD1. V lost 5 bases, J lost 5 bases, and 6 bases stayed unmatched. Germline CDR1 and CDR2: SGHTA and FQGTGA. The CDR3 runs 14 residues.

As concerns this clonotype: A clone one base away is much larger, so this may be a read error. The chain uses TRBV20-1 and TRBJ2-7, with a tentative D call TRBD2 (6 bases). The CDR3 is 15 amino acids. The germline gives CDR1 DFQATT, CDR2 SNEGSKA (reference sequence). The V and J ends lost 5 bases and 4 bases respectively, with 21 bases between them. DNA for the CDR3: TGCAGTGCTGGAGGGGTAGGAGGGCCAACGTACGAGCAGTACTTC. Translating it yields CSAGGVGGPTYEQYF.

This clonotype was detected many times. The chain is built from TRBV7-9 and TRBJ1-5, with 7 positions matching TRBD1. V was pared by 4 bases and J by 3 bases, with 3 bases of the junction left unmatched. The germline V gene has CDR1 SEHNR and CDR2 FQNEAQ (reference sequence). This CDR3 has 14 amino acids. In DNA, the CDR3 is TGTGCCAGCAGCTCCGGGACAGACAATCAGCCCCAGCATTTT. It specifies CASSSGTDNQPQHF.

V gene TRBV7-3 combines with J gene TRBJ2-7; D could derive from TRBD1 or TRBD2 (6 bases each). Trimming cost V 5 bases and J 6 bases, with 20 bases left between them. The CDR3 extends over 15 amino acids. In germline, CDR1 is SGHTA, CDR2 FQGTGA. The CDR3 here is CASSRQAGKAGEQYF. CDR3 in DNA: TGTGCCAGCAGCAGACAGGCGGGAAAAGCTGGCGAGCAGTACTTC.

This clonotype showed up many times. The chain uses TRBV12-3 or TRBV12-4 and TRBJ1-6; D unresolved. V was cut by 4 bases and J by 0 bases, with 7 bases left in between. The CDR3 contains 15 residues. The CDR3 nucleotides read TGTGCCAGCAGTTCGACAAGCTCCTATAATTCACCCCTCCACTTT. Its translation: CASSSTSSYNSPLHF.

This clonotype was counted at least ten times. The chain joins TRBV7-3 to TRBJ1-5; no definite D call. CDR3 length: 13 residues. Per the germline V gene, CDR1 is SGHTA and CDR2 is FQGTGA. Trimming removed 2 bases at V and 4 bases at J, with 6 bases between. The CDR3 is CASSLADNQPQHF. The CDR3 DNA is TGTGCCAGCAGCTTAGCAGATAATCAGCCCCAGCATTTT.

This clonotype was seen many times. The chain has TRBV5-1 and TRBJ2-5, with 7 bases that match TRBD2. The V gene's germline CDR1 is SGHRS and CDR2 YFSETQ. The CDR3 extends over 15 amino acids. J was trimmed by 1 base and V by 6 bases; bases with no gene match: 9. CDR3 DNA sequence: TGCGCCAGCACGCTACTAGCGCCCACCCAAGAGACCCAGTACTTC. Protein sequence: CASTLLAPTQETQYF. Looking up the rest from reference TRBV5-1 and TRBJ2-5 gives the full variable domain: KAGVTQTPRYLIKTRGQQVTLSCSPISGHRSVSWYQQTPGQGLQFLFEYFSETQRNKGNFPGRFSGRQFSNSRSEMNVSTLELGDSALYLCASTLLAPTQETQYFGPGTRLLVL.

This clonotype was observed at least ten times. This chain's CDR3 is CASRGGGNEQFF. CDR3 coding DNA: TGTGCCAGTAGAGGGGGGGGCAATGAGCAGTTCTTC. This rearrangement joins TRBV19 to TRBJ2-1, with a weak D call TRBD2 (7 bases). Germline-derived CDR1 and CDR2 are LNHDA and SQIVND (reference sequence). The CDR3 is 12 amino acids. V lost 6 bases to trimming and J lost 6 bases, with 9 bases between them.

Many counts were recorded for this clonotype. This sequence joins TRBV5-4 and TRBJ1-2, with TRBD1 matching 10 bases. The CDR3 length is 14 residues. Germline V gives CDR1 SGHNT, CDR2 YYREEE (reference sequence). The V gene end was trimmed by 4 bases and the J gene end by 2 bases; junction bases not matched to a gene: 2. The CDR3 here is CASSTGQGNYGYTF. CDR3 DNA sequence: TGTGCCAGCAGCACGGGACAGGGGAACTATGGCTACACCTTC.

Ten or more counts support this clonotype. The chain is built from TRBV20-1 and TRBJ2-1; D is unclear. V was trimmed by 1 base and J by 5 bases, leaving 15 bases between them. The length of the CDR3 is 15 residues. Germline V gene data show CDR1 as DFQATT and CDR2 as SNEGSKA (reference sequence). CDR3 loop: CSARGSPRSNNEQFF. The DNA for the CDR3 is TGCAGTGCTAGAGGCAGCCCCCGGTCTAACAATGAGCAGTTCTTC.

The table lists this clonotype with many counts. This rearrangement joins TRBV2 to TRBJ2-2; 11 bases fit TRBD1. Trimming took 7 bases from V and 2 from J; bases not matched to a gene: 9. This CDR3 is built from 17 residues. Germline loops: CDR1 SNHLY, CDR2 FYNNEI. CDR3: CASTKPGTGGNTGELFF. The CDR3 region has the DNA TGTGCCAGCACCAAGCCCGGGACAGGGGGTAACACCGGGGAGCTGTTTTTT.

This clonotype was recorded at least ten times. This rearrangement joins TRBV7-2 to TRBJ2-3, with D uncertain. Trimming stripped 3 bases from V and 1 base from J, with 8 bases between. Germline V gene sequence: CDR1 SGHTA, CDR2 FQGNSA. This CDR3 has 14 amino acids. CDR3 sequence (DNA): TGTGCCAGCAGCTTCTCGTTGGGCACAGATACGCAGTATTTT. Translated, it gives CASSFSLGTDTQYF.

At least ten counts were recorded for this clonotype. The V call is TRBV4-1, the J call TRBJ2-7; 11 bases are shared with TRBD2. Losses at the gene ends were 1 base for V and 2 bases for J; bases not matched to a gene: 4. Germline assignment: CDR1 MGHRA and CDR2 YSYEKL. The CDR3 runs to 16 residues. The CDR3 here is CASSQGLAGRPYEQYF. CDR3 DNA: TGCGCCAGCAGCCAAGGACTAGCGGGACGGCCCTACGAGCAGTACTTC.

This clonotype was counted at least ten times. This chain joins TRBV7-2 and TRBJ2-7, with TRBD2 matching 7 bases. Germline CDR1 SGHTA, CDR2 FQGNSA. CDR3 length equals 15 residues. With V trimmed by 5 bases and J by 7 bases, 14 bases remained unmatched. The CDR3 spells CASSQSGRGRGEQYF. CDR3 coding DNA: TGTGCCAGCAGCCAATCTGGGAGGGGACGGGGAGAGCAGTACTTC.

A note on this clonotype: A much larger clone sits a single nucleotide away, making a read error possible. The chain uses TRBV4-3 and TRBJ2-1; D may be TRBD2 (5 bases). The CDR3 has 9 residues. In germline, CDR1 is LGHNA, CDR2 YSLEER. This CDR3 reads CSLESQRFF. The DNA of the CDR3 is TGCTCACTAGAGTCCCAGCGGTTCTTC.

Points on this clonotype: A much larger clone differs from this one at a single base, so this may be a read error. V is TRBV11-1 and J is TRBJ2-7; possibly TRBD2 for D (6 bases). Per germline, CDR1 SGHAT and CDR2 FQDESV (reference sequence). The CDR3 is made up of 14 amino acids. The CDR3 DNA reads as TGTGTCAGCAGCTCCCAGCGGGTGTCCTACGAGCAGTACTTC. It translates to CVSSSQRVSYEQYF.